These 9 T cell receptor beta chains were sequenced from one sample in a study of cytomegalovirus exposure and HLA in healthy donors. PCR amplification relied on 60 Vbeta primers (plus 13 Jbeta primers). The assay was immunoSEQ multiplex PCR, and TCRdb's table has in-frame clones only and misses some. The sample gives about 93,000 clones, 60% to 80% of which show up once; around 2% is in the top ten. The sequenced sample consisted of PBMCs. The receptors here all came from a boy between 5 and 17 years old in good health and CMV-seronegative.

The DNA for the CDR3 is TGTGCCAGCAGTGAGCATAGCAATCAGCCCCAGCATTTT. The encoded protein is CASSEHSNQPQHF. The rearrangement links TRBV6-5 to TRBJ1-5; D gene ambiguous. The V gene lost 5 bases and the J gene lost 0 bases, with 5 bases spanning the gap. The CDR3 length is 13 residues. The V gene's germline CDR1 is MNHEY and CDR2 SVGAGI.

This CDR3 is CASSPGTSGIRSYEQYF. The DNA of the CDR3 is TGTGCCAGCAGCCCTGGGACTAGCGGTATACGGTCCTACGAGCAGTACTTC. This rearrangement joins TRBV7-2 to TRBJ2-7; 11 bases match TRBD2. Trimming removed 5 bases from V and 1 base from J; junction bases left unmatched: 10. Germline CDR1 and CDR2: SGHTA and FQGNSA. The CDR3 has 17 residues.

The V call is TRBV30, the J call TRBJ1-1, with D possibly matching TRBD1 (6 bases). The germline V gene has CDR1 GTSNPN and CDR2 SVGIG (reference sequence). Between the trimmed V and J ends, which lost 4 bases and 1 base, there was a span of 10 bases. The CDR3 totals 13 residues. The DNA for the CDR3 is TGTGCCTGGAATCCAGGGGCGAACACTGAAGCTTTCTTT. Its protein is CAWNPGANTEAFF.

CDR3 bases: TGTGCCTGGAGTTCCCCCAGACAGAAAGTGAACGAGCAGTACTTC. It codes for CAWSSPRQKVNEQYF. The chain couples TRBV30 to TRBJ2-7, with D possibly TRBD1 on 5 matching bases. V was shortened by 2 bases and J by 5 bases, with 19 bases between the two germline ends. This CDR3 is built from 15 residues. CDR1 and CDR2 (germline): GTSNPN, SVGIG (reference sequence).

This clone occurred many times. This rearrangement joins TRBV6-1 to TRBJ2-7; D may be TRBD1 (6 bases). The germline gives CDR1 MNHNS, CDR2 SASEGT. The germline V and J ends were trimmed by 0 bases and 3 bases, with 9 bases remaining between them. The CDR3 sequence is 14 residues long. CDR3 sequence (DNA): TGTGCCAGCAGTGAAGCGGACAGAGACTACGAGCAGTACTTC. It specifies CASSEADRDYEQYF.

V usage is TRBV5-8 and J usage is TRBJ1-1; D remains unclear. CDR3 size: 17 residues. Trimming left V 1 base short and J 0 bases short, with 16 bases between. Germline CDR1 and CDR2: SGHTS and YDEGEE. The CDR3 region is CASSLRQRWVMNTEAFF. DNA of the CDR3: TGTGCCAGCAGCTTGCGCCAGCGTTGGGTGATGAACACTGAAGCTTTCTTT.

This clone turned up a few times. The V and J genes are TRBV28 and TRBJ1-2, with TRBD1 identical over 7 bases. J lost 7 bases, V lost 4 bases, and 12 bases had no gene match. Germline CDR1 MDHEN, CDR2 SYDVKM. This CDR3 has 15 residues. The CDR3 nucleotides read TGTGCCAGCAGTTCAGTGGGACAGCCGGGGAGTGGCTACACCTTC. This sequence encodes CASSSVGQPGSGYTF.

This rearrangement joins TRBV4-3 to TRBJ2-1, with 8 bases fitting TRBD2. Germline CDR1 reads LGHNA; CDR2 reads YSLEER. The CDR3 is 16 amino acids. Unmatched junction bases numbered 8, after V lost 3 bases and J lost 4 bases. The CDR3 loop reads CASSHRRVAGYNEQFF. CDR3 sequence (DNA): TGCGCCAGCAGCCATAGGAGAGTAGCGGGGTACAATGAGCAGTTCTTC.

V usage is TRBV9 and J usage is TRBJ2-3; tentative D call: TRBD1 (6 bases). V gave up 2 bases and J gave up 0 bases, with 10 bases separating them. This CDR3 contains 15 residues. Germline V gene data show CDR1 as SGDLS and CDR2 as YYNGEE. This CDR3 reads CASSVGQFSTDTQYF. As DNA, the CDR3 is TGTGCCAGCAGCGTCGGACAGTTCAGCACAGATACGCAGTATTTT.